The next 9 T cell receptor beta chains were all read from a single sample in a study of molecular identifiers for immune sequencing clone quantification. One entry per CDR3 protein, called by TCRdb with MiXCR from the PCR reads. The data hold under 650,000 distinct CDR3 sequences, with about 20% observed a single time. Sequencing was carried out using naive CD8+ T cells from blood, with Jurkat cell RNA spiked in. Regarding subset: FACS-sorted CD8+CD4-CCR7+CD45RA+ naive T cells. The receptor set was obtained from a human donor in good health. Some libraries in this study had Jurkat cell RNA spiked in.

Only a few counts were recorded for this clonotype. This CDR3 reads CASSQDFRGGTGELFF. CDR3 sequence (DNA): TGCGCCAGCAGCCAAGATTTTCGGGGTGGAACCGGGGAGCTGTTTTTT. This chain uses TRBV4-3 with TRBJ2-2; D perhaps matches TRBD2 (5 bases). CDR1 is LGHNA, CDR2 YSLEER, per germline. V lost 0 bases and J 5 bases, leaving 13 bases between the germline ends. This CDR3 has 16 amino acids.

This clonotype was seen many times. The gene calls are TRBV4-2 and TRBJ2-3, with 9 bases that match TRBD2. The V and J ends lost 2 bases and 2 bases, in that order; junction bases with no gene match: 5. From germline, CDR1 is LGHNA and CDR2 YNFKEQ. The CDR3 contains 16 residues. The CDR3 nucleotides are TGTGCCAGCAGCCAATGGGGGACTAGCTTCACAGATACGCAGTATTTT. Its protein product is CASSQWGTSFTDTQYF.

A few counts support this clonotype. The CDR3, as DNA: TGCAGTGCTAGAGATGGGGACAGTGTGGTCCCACTCTCTGGGGCCAACGTCCTGACTTTC. Amino acid sequence: CSARDGDSVVPLSGANVLTF. The J gene is TRBJ2-6, the V gene TRBV20-1; 7 bases are shared with TRBD1. CDR1 DFQATT and CDR2 SNEGSKA come from the germline V gene (reference sequence). CDR3 length: 20 amino acids. The V gene end was trimmed by 0 bases and the J gene end by 0 bases; junction bases not matched to a gene: 14.

This clonotype was recorded many times. The chain employs TRBV28 and TRBJ1-1; D perhaps matches TRBD1 (5 bases). V was cut by 5 bases and J by 4 bases, with 14 bases left in between. Germline CDR1 and CDR2: MDHEN and SYDVKM. The CDR3 is 14 amino acids. This CDR3 is CASSPWTTGTEAFF. For the CDR3, the DNA is TGTGCCAGCAGTCCATGGACAACTGGCACTGAAGCTTTCTTT.

This clonotype was seen many times. The DNA for the CDR3 is TGTGCCAGCAGCTTGGAGGAGGATTACACTGAAGCTTTCTTT. Its translation: CASSLEEDYTEAFF. The V and J genes are TRBV5-6 and TRBJ1-1; D gene uncertain. Germline V CDR1 and CDR2: SGHDT, YYEEEE. The CDR3 covers 14 residues. V was trimmed by 0 bases and J by 3 bases, leaving 9 bases between them.

As for this clonotype: This may be a read error: a much more frequent sequence differs by one nucleotide. This rearrangement joins TRBV28 to TRBJ1-6; no firm D call. Trimming stripped 1 base from V and 6 bases from J, with 16 bases between. CDR3 length: 17 amino acids. The germline V gene encodes CDR1 MDHEN and CDR2 SYDVKM. DNA of the CDR3: TGTGCCAGCAGTTTATTGAGAGTCGGCAGGAGTAATTCACCCCTCCACTTT. Translation: CASSLLRVGRSNSPLHF.

This clonotype was seen repeatedly, ten times or more. V and J are TRBV7-9 and TRBJ1-1; 7 bases align to TRBD1. CDR1 and CDR2 from the germline V gene are SEHNR and FQNEAQ (reference sequence). The CDR3 spans 16 residues. J gave up 1 base and V 1 base, and 6 bases lay outside the gene matches. CDR3 DNA: TGTGCCAGCAGCTTAGGTTTCAGGGGGGAGAACACTGAAGCTTTCTTT. This translates into CASSLGFRGENTEAFF.

In its sample, this clonotype was seen many times. The chain joins TRBV5-1 to TRBJ1-1; D is perhaps TRBD1 (5 bases). The CDR3 loop spans 16 amino acids. Germline CDR1 is SGHRS and CDR2 is YFSETQ. V shed 0 bases and J shed 0 bases, with 12 bases lying between them. CDR3 in DNA: TGCGCCAGCAGCTTGGGCGGGGCGCGAATGAACACTGAAGCTTTCTTT. Translated, it gives CASSLGGARMNTEAFF.

The V gene is TRBV7-8, the J gene TRBJ1-2, with TRBD1 matching over 9 bases. The ends lost 5 bases at V and 0 bases at J; junction bases unmatched: 4. Germline values: CDR1 SGHVS, CDR2 FQNEAQ. This CDR3 is built from 15 residues. CDR3 sequence (DNA): TGTGCCAGCAGCCAAACAGGGGGCGCTAACTATGGCTACACCTTC. It translates to CASSQTGGANYGYTF. Full variable domain (missing parts from reference TRBV7-8 and TRBJ1-2): GAGVSQSPRYKVAKRGQDVALRCDPISGHVSLFWYQQALGQGPEFLTYFQNEAQLDKSGLPSDRFFAERPEGSVSTLKIQRTQQEDSAVYLCASSQTGGANYGYTFGSGTRLTVV.